This TCR beta chain was recorded in a study of T cells in Graves' hyperthyroidism and ophthalmopathy. Study-wide results and caveats: Ophthalmopathy could be told apart from stable hyperthyroidism with a 13 V-J model. Blood shared most expanded thyroid clonotypes above 0.001.

This clonotype was seen many times. The antigen is unknown. There were TCR beta CDR3 regions amplified from RNA transcripts. The TCR CDR3 was amplified in a first-round RT-PCR using the HTBI primer set. TCRdb itself ran the multiplex PCR reads through MiXCR, one entry per CDR3 protein. The sample includes about 610,000 distinct CDR3 sequences, roughly 14% of them seen just once. Disease lasting under 3 months, a NOSPECS grade of at least 4, and a Clinical Activity Score of at least 3 were features of the ophthalmopathy patients. Germline V CDR1 and CDR2: MNHNS, SASEGT. The junction had 18 bases not matched to a gene; V was cut back by 8 bases and J by 7 bases. This CDR3 is built from 16 residues.

This receptor was taken from a woman aged 40 to 50 with Graves' ophthalmopathy. The specimen sequenced was blood. The V call is TRBV6-1, the J call TRBJ1-1; 8 nucleotides agree with TRBD1. The CDR3: CASGQGTGLARGEAFF. CDR3 in DNA: TGTGCCAGCGGGCAAGGGACAGGCCTAGCCAGGGGTGAAGCTTTCTTT.